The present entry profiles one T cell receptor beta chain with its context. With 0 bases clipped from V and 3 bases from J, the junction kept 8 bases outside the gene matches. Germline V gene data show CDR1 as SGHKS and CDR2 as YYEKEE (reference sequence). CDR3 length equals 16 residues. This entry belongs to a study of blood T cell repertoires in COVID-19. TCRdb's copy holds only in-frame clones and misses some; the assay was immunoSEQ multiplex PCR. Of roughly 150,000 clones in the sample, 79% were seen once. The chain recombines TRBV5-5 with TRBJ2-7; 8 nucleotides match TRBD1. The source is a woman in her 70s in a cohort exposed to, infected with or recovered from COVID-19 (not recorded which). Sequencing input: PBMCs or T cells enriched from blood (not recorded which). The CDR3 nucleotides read TGTGCCAGCAGCTTGGTAGGGGGACAGGAGATCTACGAGCAGTACTTC. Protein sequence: CASSLVGGQEIYEQYF.